A single sample is the source of the 19 T cell receptor beta chains below, sequenced in a study of T cells in Graves' hyperthyroidism and ophthalmopathy. The TCR beta CDR3 regions underwent amplification using RNA transcripts as the source. RT-PCR in the first round (using the HTBI primer set) targeted the TCR CDR3. MiXCR, run by TCRdb on the multiplex PCR reads, gives a single entry per CDR3 protein. The repertoire holds around 340,000 distinct CDR3 sequences, with roughly 18% as singletons. The sample taken for sequencing was blood. The receptor source for this set is a woman aged 40 to 50 with Graves' ophthalmopathy.

This clonotype was observed many times. The gene calls are TRBV18 and TRBJ2-7; 8 positions match TRBD1. The CDR3 spans 15 residues. Germline V gene data show CDR1 as KGHSH and CDR2 as LQKENI. The J segment lost 1 base and the V segment lost 3 bases, leaving 5 bases of the junction unmatched. CDR3 sequence: CASSPPGQVSYEQYF. The CDR3 DNA is TGTGCCAGCTCACCCCCGGGACAGGTGTCCTACGAGCAGTACTTC.

The table lists this clonotype with many counts. J is TRBJ1-2 and V is TRBV6-5, with unresolved D. Germline V gene sequence: CDR1 MNHEY, CDR2 SVGAGI. Trimming removed 0 bases at V and 7 bases at J, with 18 bases between. The CDR3 has 16 amino acids. CDR3 sequence reads: CASSYSPGATIGGYTF. The CDR3 DNA follows: TGTGCCAGCAGTTACTCCCCGGGAGCGACAATAGGTGGCTACACCTTC.

Many counts were recorded for this clonotype. This chain uses TRBV11-2 with TRBJ2-7; the match to TRBD2 covers 9 bases. Per the germline V gene, CDR1 is SGHAT and CDR2 is FQNNGV. The CDR3 is made up of 14 amino acids. J lost 4 bases, V lost 3 bases, and 4 bases had no gene match. The CDR3: CASSLSSGIYEQYF. In DNA form, the CDR3 reads TGTGCCAGCAGCTTGTCTAGCGGGATATACGAGCAGTACTTC. Using reference TRBV11-2 and TRBJ2-7 for the parts outside the CDR3, the full variable domain is EAGVAQSPRYKIIEKRQSVAFWCNPISGHATLYWYQQILGQGPKLLIQFQNNGVVDDSQLPKDRFSAERLKGVDSTLKIQPAKLEDSAVYLCASSLSSGIYEQYFGPGTRLTVT.

The table lists this clonotype with many counts. This rearrangement joins TRBV20-1 to TRBJ2-5; 9 bases are shared with TRBD2. With V trimmed by 3 bases and J by 3 bases, 8 bases remained unmatched. The CDR3 has 15 residues. Germline CDR1 DFQATT, CDR2 SNEGSKA (reference sequence). The DNA for the CDR3 is TGCAGTGCTAGCGGTCTAGCGGGGCTCGAAGAGACCCAGTACTTC. This encodes CSASGLAGLEETQYF.

The sample holds many counts of this clonotype. J is TRBJ1-1 and V is TRBV2, with TRBD1 matching 10 bases. Germline CDR1 and CDR2: SNHLY and FYNNEI. V shed 6 bases, J shed 7 bases, and the junction held 5 bases outside the gene matches. This CDR3 has 13 amino acids. The CDR3: CASRLTGGSEAFF. DNA for the CDR3: TGTGCCAGCAGACTGACAGGGGGCAGTGAAGCTTTCTTT.

This clonotype was seen ten or more times. The genes are TRBV25-1 and TRBJ2-3; 9 bases agree with TRBD2. Germline loops: CDR1 MGHDK, CDR2 SYGVNS. V lost 1 base, J lost 2 bases, and 4 bases stayed unmatched. CDR3 length: 16 residues. CDR3 residues: CASSESREGSTDTQYF. DNA for the CDR3: TGTGCCAGCAGTGAATCGCGGGAGGGATCCACAGATACGCAGTATTTT.

As to this clonotype: A much larger clone differs by one base, so this may be a read error. CDR3 DNA: TGTGTCAGCAGTAGGGAGGGGGTCTCTGGAAACACCATATATTTT. It is translated as CVSSREGVSGNTIYF. This chain links TRBV6-1 with TRBJ1-3, with a possible D match to TRBD1 (6 bases). The CDR3 extends over 15 amino acids. Germline V lookup: CDR1 MNHNS, CDR2 SASEGT.

This chain uses TRBV10-2 with TRBJ1-2; D is unresolved. The CDR3 is made up of 14 amino acids. V was clipped by 0 bases and J by 8 bases, with 13 bases between them. The germline CDR1 and CDR2 sequences are WSHSY and SAAADI. This CDR3 is CASSESDGYMGYTF. The CDR3 DNA reads TGCGCCAGCAGTGAGTCGGACGGGTATATGGGCTACACCTTC.

In this sample, this clonotype turned up many times. The chain combines TRBV29-1 with TRBJ1-1; no reliable D call. This CDR3 is 13 amino acids long. Trimming left V 1 base short and J 2 bases short, with 8 bases between. The V gene's germline CDR1 is SQVTM and CDR2 ANQGSEA. The CDR3 is CSVEVQINTEAFF. The CDR3 DNA follows: TGCAGCGTTGAAGTACAGATAAACACTGAAGCTTTCTTT.

Of note for this clonotype: This may arise from a read error, as a much more abundant clone is one base away. The chain combines TRBV19 with TRBJ1-5; 7 positions match TRBD1. The CDR3 spans 14 residues. Losses at the gene ends were 4 bases for V and 3 bases for J; bases not matched to a gene: 3. CDR1 and CDR2 (germline): LNHDA, SQIVND (reference sequence). The CDR3 DNA reads as TGTGCCAGTAGTAGGGGACAGACCAATCAGCCCCAGCATTTT. Encoded protein: CASSRGQTNQPQHF.

This clonotype has a count of ten or more. This chain uses TRBV6-1 with TRBJ1-5; D is unclear. The V end lost 6 bases, the J end lost 4 bases, and 10 bases lay between the germline ends. The germline CDR1 and CDR2 sequences are MNHNS and SASEGT. There are 13 residues in the CDR3. CDR3 in amino acids: CASRDGYNQPQHF. The CDR3 DNA follows: TGTGCCAGCAGAGACGGGTATAATCAGCCCCAGCATTTT.

Ten or more counts support this clonotype. This sequence joins TRBV25-1 and TRBJ1-1, with D maybe TRBD1 (5 bases). This CDR3 contains 16 residues. Germline CDR1 MGHDK, CDR2 SYGVNS. V was cut by 4 bases and J by 3 bases, with 18 bases left in between. The CDR3, as DNA: TGTGCCAGCAGTGCGGTAGGGGCGTTAGGGGACACTGAAGCTTTCTTT. This codes for CASSAVGALGDTEAFF.

This clonotype has ten or more counts. The chain uses TRBV28 and TRBJ2-7; TRBD2 might be the D (6 bases). CDR3 size: 15 residues. V lost 5 bases and J 0 bases, leaving 14 bases between the germline ends. Germline CDR1 is MDHEN and CDR2 is SYDVKM. CDR3 bases: TGTGCCAGCAGTCGGGCGGGGCCTGTCTCCTACGAGCAGTACTTC. It specifies CASSRAGPVSYEQYF.

This clonotype was counted ten times or more. The J gene is TRBJ1-5, the V gene TRBV7-2, with D hard to call. The germline CDR1 and CDR2 sequences are SGHTA and FQGNSA. V lost 6 bases and J 5 bases, leaving 11 bases between the germline ends. This CDR3 comprises 13 residues. In nucleotides, the CDR3 is TGTGCCAGCAGTCGTTGGGTGGATCAGCCCCAGCATTTT. Its translation: CASSRWVDQPQHF.

The table lists this clonotype with a few counts. The chain joins TRBV20-1 to TRBJ2-5, with D possibly TRBD1 on 5 matching bases. The CDR3 is 13 amino acids. V was cut by 2 bases and J by 5 bases, with 12 bases left in between. Germline CDR1 reads DFQATT; CDR2 reads SNEGSKA (reference sequence). This CDR3 is CSARTDSWETQYF. CDR3 bases: TGCAGTGCTAGAACCGACAGTTGGGAGACCCAGTACTTC.

This clonotype occurred many times. The junction does not match germline at one end; this may be a read error. The V and J genes are TRBV6-2 or TRBV6-3 and TRBJ2-7, with D possibly called TRBD1 or TRBD2 (5 bases each). The CDR3 is made up of 11 amino acids. Looked up from germline, CDR1 is MNHEY and CDR2 is SVGEGT. CDR3 region: CASSYSDRLYF. The CDR3 nucleotides read TGTGCCAGCAGTTATAGCGACAGACTCTATTTC.

This clonotype was seen at least ten times. The gene calls are TRBV4-1 and TRBJ1-5, with D possibly matching TRBD1 (5 bases). Trimming cost V 5 bases and J 6 bases, with 14 bases left between them. This CDR3 is 14 amino acids long. CDR1 is MGHRA and CDR2 is YSYEKL in the germline V gene. CDR3 region: CASSKTGGAQPQHF. CDR3 DNA sequence: TGCGCCAGCAGCAAAACGGGAGGGGCTCAGCCCCAGCATTTT.

This clonotype showed up many times. CDR3 nucleotides: TGTGCCAGCAGCCAACAGGGAGATAGCACTGAAGCTTTCTTT. Amino acid sequence: CASSQQGDSTEAFF. This chain joins TRBV7-2 and TRBJ1-1, with D tentatively TRBD1 (6 bases). The CDR3 spans 14 residues. Trimming removed 5 bases at V and 4 bases at J, with 14 bases between. Germline V CDR1 and CDR2: SGHTA, FQGNSA. Complete variable domain (other parts from reference TRBV7-2 and TRBJ1-1): GAGVSQSPSNKVTEKGKDVELRCDPISGHTALYWYRQSLGQGLEFLIYFQGNSAPDKSGLPSDRFSAERTGGSVSTLTIQRTQQEDSAVYLCASSQQGDSTEAFFGQGTRLTVV.

The V and J genes are TRBV12-3 or TRBV12-4 and TRBJ2-5; 16 positions agree with TRBD2. CDR3 size: 16 residues. The V segment lost 5 bases and the J segment 7 bases; nucleotides outside the gene matches: 7. CDR3 residues: CASSGGLAGGGGTQYF. The CDR3 bases are TGTGCCAGCAGTGGGGGACTAGCGGGAGGGGGCGGGACCCAGTACTTC.